The sequence of this T cell receptor (beta chain) was determined in a study of PD-1 blockade in classical Hodgkin lymphoma. General study findings and limits: No one has yet defined what causes the repertoire differences, which may be disease activity or prior therapy. Nivolumab initiated under 1 year post-ASCT led to patient exclusion.

The method was immunoSEQ multiplex PCR; TCRdb's version includes in-frame clones alone and lacks a portion of them. The data hold fewer than 45,000 clones, with approximately 86% observed a single time. Every single patient, without exception, relapsed after autologous stem cell transplantation, and brentuximab vedotin exposure varied. Germline V gene data show CDR1 as SGHRS and CDR2 as YFSETQ. The CDR3 is 16 amino acids. Between the trimmed V and J ends, which lost 1 base and 3 bases, there was a span of 13 bases. As for this clone: What it binds is not known.

The sequence was obtained from a human donor with classical Hodgkin lymphoma. The rearrangement joins TRBV5-1 to TRBJ2-2, with a possible D match to TRBD2 (6 bases). This material consisted of peripheral blood mononuclear cells (PBMCs), taken before the second cycle of nivolumab. This chain's CDR3 is CASSLMSSGYTGELFF. For the CDR3, the DNA is TGCGCCAGCAGCTTGATGTCCAGCGGGTACACCGGGGAGCTGTTTTTT.